These 2 T cell receptor beta chains share one sample of origin, sequenced in a study of molecular identifiers for immune sequencing clone quantification. TCRdb passed the PCR reads through MiXCR, listing each CDR3 protein once. The sample carries some 320,000 distinct CDR3 sequences, about a fifth recorded once. The sequenced material came from naive CD8+ T cells from blood, with Jurkat cell RNA spiked in. As to subset: FACS-sorted CD8+CD4-CCR7+CD45RA+ naive T cells. The source of these receptors is a human donor in good health. Some libraries in this study had Jurkat cell RNA spiked in.

The chain links TRBV27 to TRBJ1-4; TRBD1 might be the D (5 bases). CDR1 MNHEY and CDR2 SMNVEV come from the germline V gene (reference sequence). With 2 bases removed from V and 7 bases from J, the gap between germline ends came to 14 bases. There are 15 residues in the CDR3. CDR3 sequence: CASSLGTGEAEKLFF. The CDR3, as DNA: TGTGCCAGCAGTTTAGGGACGGGGGAGGCTGAAAAACTGTTTTTT.

This chain links TRBV3-1 with TRBJ2-3; D uncertain. Trimming removed 1 base at V and 6 bases at J, with 14 bases between. This CDR3 spans 15 amino acids. Germline-derived CDR1 and CDR2 are LGHDT and YNNKEL (reference sequence). The chain's CDR3 is CASSQALDRADTQYF. The CDR3 DNA reads TGTGCCAGCAGCCAAGCTCTCGATAGGGCCGATACGCAGTATTTT.